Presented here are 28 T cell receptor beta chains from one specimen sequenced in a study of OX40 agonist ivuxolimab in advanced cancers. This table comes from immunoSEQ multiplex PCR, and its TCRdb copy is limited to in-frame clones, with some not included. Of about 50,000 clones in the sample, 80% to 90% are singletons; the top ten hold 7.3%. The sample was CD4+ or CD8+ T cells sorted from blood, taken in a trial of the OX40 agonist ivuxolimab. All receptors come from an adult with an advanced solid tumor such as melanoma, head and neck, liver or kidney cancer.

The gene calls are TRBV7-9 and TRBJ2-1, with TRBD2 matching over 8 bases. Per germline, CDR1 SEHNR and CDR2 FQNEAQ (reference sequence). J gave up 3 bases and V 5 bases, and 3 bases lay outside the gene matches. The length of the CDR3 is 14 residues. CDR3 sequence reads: CASSRGTSYNEQFF. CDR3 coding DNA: TGTGCCAGCAGCCGAGGGACTAGCTACAATGAGCAGTTCTTC.

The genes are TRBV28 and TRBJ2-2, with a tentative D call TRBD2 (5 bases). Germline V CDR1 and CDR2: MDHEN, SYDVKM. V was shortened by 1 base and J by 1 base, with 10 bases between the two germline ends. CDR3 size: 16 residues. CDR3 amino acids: CASSLFSSGNTGELFF. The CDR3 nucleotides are TGTGCCAGCAGTTTATTTTCGAGCGGGAACACCGGGGAGCTGTTTTTT.

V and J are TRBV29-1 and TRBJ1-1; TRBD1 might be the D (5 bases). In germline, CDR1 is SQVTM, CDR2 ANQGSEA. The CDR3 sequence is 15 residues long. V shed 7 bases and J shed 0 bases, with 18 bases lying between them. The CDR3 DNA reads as TGCAGCGCCCAGGGAGGGTGGGGTATGAACACTGAAGCTTTCTTT. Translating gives CSAQGGWGMNTEAFF.

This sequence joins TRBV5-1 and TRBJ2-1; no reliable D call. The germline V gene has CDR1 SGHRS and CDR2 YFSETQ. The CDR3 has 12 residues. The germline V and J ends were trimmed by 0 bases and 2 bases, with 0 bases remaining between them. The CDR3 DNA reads TGCGCCAGCAGCTTGGCCTACAATGAGCAGTTCTTC. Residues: CASSLAYNEQFF.

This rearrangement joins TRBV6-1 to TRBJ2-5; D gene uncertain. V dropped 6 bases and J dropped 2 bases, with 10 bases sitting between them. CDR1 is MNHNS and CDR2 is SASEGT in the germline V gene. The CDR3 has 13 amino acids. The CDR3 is CASSGPRQETQYF. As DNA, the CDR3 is TGTGCCAGCAGCGGTCCAAGGCAAGAGACCCAGTACTTC.

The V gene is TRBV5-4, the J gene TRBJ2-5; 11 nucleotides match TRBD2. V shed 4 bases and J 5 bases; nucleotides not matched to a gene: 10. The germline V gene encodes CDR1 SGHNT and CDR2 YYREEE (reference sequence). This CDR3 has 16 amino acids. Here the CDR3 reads CASSRAGTSGTETQYF. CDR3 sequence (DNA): TGTGCCAGCAGCCGAGCCGGGACTAGCGGAACTGAGACCCAGTACTTC.

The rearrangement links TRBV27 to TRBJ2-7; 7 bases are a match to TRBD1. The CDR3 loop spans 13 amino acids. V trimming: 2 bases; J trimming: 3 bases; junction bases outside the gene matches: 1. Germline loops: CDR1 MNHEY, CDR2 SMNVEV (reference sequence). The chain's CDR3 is CASSLGTDYEQYF. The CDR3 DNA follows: TGTGCCAGCAGTTTAGGGACAGACTACGAGCAGTACTTC.

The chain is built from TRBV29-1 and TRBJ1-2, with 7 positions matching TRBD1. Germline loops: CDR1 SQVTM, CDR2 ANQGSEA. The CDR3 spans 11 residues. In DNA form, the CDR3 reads TGCATCTGTGACAGGGCTGGTGGCTACACCTTC. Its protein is CICDRAGGYTF.

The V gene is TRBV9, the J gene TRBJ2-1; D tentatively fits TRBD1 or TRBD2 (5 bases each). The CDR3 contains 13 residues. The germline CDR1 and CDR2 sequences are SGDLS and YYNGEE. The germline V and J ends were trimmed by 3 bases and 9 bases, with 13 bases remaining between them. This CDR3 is CASSGDHSLEQFF. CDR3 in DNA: TGTGCCAGCAGCGGGGACCACTCCCTTGAGCAGTTCTTC.

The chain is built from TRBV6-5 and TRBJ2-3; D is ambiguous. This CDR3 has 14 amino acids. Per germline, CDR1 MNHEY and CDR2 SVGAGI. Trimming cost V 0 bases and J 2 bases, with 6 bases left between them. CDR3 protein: CASSYSAHTDTQYF. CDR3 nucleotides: TGTGCCAGCAGTTACTCGGCTCACACAGATACGCAGTATTTT.

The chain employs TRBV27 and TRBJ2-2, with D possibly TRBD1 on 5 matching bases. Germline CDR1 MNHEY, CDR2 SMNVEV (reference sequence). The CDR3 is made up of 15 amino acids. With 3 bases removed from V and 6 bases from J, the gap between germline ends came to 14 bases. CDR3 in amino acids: CASSFGGAGPGELFF. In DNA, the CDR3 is TGTGCCAGCAGTTTCGGTGGGGCAGGGCCCGGGGAGCTGTTTTTT.

The CDR3 region is CASSGGLAVDTQYF. DNA of the CDR3: TGTGCCAGTAGTGGGGGACTAGCGGTAGATACGCAGTATTTT. V gene TRBV19 combines with J gene TRBJ2-3; 11 bases match TRBD2. Unmatched junction bases numbered 3, after V lost 5 bases and J lost 5 bases. CDR3 size: 14 residues. The V gene's germline CDR1 is LNHDA and CDR2 SQIVND (reference sequence).

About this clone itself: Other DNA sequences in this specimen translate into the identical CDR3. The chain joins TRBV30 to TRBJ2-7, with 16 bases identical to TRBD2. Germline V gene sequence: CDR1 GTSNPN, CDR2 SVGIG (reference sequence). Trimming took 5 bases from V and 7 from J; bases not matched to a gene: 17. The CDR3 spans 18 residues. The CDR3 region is CAWRGGTSGRAVGWEQYF. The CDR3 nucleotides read TGTGCCTGGCGGGGGGGGACTAGCGGGAGGGCCGTTGGTTGGGAGCAGTACTTC.

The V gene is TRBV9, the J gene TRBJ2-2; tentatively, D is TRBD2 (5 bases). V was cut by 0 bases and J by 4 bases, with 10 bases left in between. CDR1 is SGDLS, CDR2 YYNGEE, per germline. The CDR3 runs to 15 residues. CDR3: CASSVDPLATGELFF. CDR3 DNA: TGTGCCAGCAGCGTAGATCCCCTAGCCACCGGGGAGCTGTTTTTT.

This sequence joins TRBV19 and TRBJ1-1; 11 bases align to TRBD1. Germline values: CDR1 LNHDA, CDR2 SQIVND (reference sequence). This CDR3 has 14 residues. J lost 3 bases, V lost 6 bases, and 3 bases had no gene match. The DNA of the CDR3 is TGTGCCAGTAGAGGGGGACAGGGGGACACTGAAGCTTTCTTT. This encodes CASRGGQGDTEAFF. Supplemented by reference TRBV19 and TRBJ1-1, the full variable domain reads DGGITQSPKYLFRKEGQNVTLSCEQNLNHDAMYWYRQDPGQGLRLIYYSQIVNDFQKGDIAEGYSVSREKKESFPLTVTSAQKNPTAFYLCASRGGQGDTEAFFGQGTRLTVV.

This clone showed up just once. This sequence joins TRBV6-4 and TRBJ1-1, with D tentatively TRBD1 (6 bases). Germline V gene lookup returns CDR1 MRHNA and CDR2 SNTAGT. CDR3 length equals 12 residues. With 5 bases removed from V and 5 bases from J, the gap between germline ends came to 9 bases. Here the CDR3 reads CASSPGTTEAFF. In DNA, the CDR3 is TGTGCCAGCAGTCCCGGGACAACTGAAGCTTTCTTT.

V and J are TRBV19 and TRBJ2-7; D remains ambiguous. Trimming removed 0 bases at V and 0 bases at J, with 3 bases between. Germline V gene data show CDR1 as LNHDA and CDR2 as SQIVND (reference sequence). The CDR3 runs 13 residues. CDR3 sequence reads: CASSIDNSYEQYF. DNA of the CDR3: TGTGCCAGTAGTATAGACAACTCCTACGAGCAGTACTTC.

CDR3 protein: CASSDSRGQLNYGYTF. The CDR3 nucleotides read TGTGCCAGTAGTGATTCCCGGGGCCAACTCAACTATGGCTACACCTTC. The chain recombines TRBV19 with TRBJ1-2; D perhaps matches TRBD1 (5 bases). V was trimmed by 5 bases and J by 2 bases, leaving 18 bases between them. The CDR3 is 16 amino acids. Per germline, CDR1 LNHDA and CDR2 SQIVND (reference sequence). The entire variable domain, with the rest obtained from reference TRBV19 and TRBJ1-2, is as follows: DGGITQSPKYLFRKEGQNVTLSCEQNLNHDAMYWYRQDPGQGLRLIYYSQIVNDFQKGDIAEGYSVSREKKESFPLTVTSAQKNPTAFYLCASSDSRGQLNYGYTFGSGTRLTVV.

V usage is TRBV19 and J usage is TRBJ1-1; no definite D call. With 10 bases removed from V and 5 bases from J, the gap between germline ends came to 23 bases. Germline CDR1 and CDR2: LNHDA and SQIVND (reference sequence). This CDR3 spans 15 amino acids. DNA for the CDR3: TGTGCCATCCGACCCCCAGGAAACAAGGGAACTGAAGCTTTCTTT. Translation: CAIRPPGNKGTEAFF.

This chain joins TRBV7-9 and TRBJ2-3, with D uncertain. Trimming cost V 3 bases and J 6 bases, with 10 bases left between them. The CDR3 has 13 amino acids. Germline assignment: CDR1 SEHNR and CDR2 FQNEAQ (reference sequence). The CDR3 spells CASSFAARDTQYF. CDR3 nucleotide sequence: TGTGCCAGCAGCTTTGCGGCCCGGGATACGCAGTATTTT. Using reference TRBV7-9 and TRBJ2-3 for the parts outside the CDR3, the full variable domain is DTGVSQNPRHKITKRGQNVTFRCDPISEHNRLYWYRQTLGQGPEFLTYFQNEAQLEKSRLLSDRFSAERPKGSFSTLEIQRTEQGDSAMYLCASSFAARDTQYFGPGTRLTVL.

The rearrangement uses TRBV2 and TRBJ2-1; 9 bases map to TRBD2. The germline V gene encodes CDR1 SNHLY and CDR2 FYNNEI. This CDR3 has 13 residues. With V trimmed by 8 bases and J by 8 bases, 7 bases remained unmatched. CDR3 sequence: CASYKIAGDEQFF. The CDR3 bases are TGTGCCAGCTATAAGATAGCGGGAGATGAGCAGTTCTTC.

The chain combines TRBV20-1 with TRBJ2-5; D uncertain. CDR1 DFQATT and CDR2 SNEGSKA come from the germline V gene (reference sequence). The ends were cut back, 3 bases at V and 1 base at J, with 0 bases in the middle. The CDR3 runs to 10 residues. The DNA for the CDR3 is TGCAGTGCTAGCCAAGAGACCCAGTACTTC. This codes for CSASQETQYF.

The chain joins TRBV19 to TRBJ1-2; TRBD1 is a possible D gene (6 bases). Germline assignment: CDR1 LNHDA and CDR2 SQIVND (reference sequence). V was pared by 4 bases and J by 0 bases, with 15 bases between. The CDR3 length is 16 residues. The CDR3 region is CASSSSRGLPNYGYTF. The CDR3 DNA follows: TGTGCCAGTAGTAGCAGCAGGGGCCTCCCTAACTATGGCTACACCTTC. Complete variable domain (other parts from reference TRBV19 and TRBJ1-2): DGGITQSPKYLFRKEGQNVTLSCEQNLNHDAMYWYRQDPGQGLRLIYYSQIVNDFQKGDIAEGYSVSREKKESFPLTVTSAQKNPTAFYLCASSSSRGLPNYGYTFGSGTRLTVV.

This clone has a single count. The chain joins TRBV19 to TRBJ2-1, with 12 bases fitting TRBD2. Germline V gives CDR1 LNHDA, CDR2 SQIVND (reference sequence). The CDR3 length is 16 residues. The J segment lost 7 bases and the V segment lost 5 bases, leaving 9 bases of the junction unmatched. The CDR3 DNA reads TGTGCCAGTAGTCCCTGGACTAGCGGGATGAGGAATGAGCAGTTCTTC. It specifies CASSPWTSGMRNEQFF.

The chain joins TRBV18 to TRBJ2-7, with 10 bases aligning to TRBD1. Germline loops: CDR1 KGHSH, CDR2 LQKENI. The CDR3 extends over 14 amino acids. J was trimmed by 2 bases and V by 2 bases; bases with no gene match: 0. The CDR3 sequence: CASSPGTGAYEQYF. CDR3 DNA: TGTGCCAGCTCACCAGGGACAGGGGCCTACGAGCAGTACTTC.

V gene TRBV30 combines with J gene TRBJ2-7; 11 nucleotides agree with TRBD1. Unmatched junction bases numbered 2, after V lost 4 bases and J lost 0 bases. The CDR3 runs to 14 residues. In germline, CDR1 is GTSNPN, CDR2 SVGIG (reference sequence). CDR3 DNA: TGTGCCTGGACCGGGACAGGGGGCTCCTACGAGCAGTACTTC. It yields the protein CAWTGTGGSYEQYF.

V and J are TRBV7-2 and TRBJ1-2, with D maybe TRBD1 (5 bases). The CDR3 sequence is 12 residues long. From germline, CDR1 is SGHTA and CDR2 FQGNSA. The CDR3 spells CCRGSDLYGYTF. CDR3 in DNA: TGTTGTCGGGGCTCAGACCTATATGGCTACACCTTC.

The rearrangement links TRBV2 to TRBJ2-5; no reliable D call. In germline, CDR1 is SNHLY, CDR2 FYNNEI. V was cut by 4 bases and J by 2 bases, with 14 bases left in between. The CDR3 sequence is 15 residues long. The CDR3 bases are TGTGCCAGCAGTGGTCTTGGGCGGAAACAAGAGACCCAGTACTTC. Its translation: CASSGLGRKQETQYF.